This T cell receptor beta chain was found in a study of PD-1 blockade in classical Hodgkin lymphoma. Profiling relied on immunoSEQ multiplex PCR, and the TCRdb table lists in-frame clones only, not all of them. Of 50,000 or so clones listed, around nine tenths were seen once; the top ten hold approximately 6.5%. Sample time point: cycle 4 day 1 (C4D1), after 6 weeks of nivolumab. Following autologous stem cell transplantation, relapse occurred in every patient, and exposure to brentuximab vedotin varied. The sequence derives from a human donor with classical Hodgkin lymphoma. The material sequenced was peripheral blood mononuclear cells (PBMCs), taken before the fourth cycle of nivolumab.

CDR3 sequence (DNA): TGTGCCAGCAGCCCGGAAGGGACAGGGAACTATGGCTACACCTTC. Translated: CASSPEGTGNYGYTF. The J gene is TRBJ1-2, the V gene TRBV9; TRBD1 aligns across 9 bases. The CDR3 runs to 15 residues. Germline V gives CDR1 SGDLS, CDR2 YYNGEE. The V gene end was trimmed by 4 bases and the J gene end by 2 bases; junction bases not matched to a gene: 6. The complete variable domain, with remaining parts taken from reference TRBV9 and TRBJ1-2, reads DSGVTQTPKHLITATGQRVTLRCSPRSGDLSVYWYQQSLDQGLQFLIQYYNGEERAKGNILERFSAQQFPDLHSELNLSSLELGDSALYFCASSPEGTGNYGYTFGSGTRLTVV.